The table lists the clone carrying this T cell receptor (beta chain) with a few counts. Antigen specificity is unknown. The data are from a study of glioma-infiltrating T cells after dendritic cell vaccination. Turning to the study itself: The vaccine used monocyte-derived dendritic cells pulsed overnight with autologous tumor lysate.

Germline V gene data show CDR1 as MGHDK and CDR2 as SYGVNS. With V trimmed by 1 base and J by 4 bases, 3 bases remained unmatched. The CDR3 contains 14 residues. Primers: 60 V beta forward and 13 J beta reverse. Only in-frame clones appear in the TCRdb table, and some are missing; sequencing was by immunoSEQ multiplex PCR. Found here are about 90,000 clones, more than 70% of them singletons; the top ten hold 2.5% to 3%. Whole-study findings and limits: Survival was not directly related to TCR clonality in these patients. Few patients contributed both blood and tumor specimens.

The sequence was collected from a human donor with glioblastoma. Material: blood, obtained before dendritic cell vaccination. The V and J genes are TRBV25-1 and TRBJ1-2; 7 bases fit TRBD1. CDR3 protein: CASSESGQPYGYTF. CDR3 sequence (DNA): TGTGCCAGCAGTGAATCGGGACAGCCCTATGGCTACACCTTC.